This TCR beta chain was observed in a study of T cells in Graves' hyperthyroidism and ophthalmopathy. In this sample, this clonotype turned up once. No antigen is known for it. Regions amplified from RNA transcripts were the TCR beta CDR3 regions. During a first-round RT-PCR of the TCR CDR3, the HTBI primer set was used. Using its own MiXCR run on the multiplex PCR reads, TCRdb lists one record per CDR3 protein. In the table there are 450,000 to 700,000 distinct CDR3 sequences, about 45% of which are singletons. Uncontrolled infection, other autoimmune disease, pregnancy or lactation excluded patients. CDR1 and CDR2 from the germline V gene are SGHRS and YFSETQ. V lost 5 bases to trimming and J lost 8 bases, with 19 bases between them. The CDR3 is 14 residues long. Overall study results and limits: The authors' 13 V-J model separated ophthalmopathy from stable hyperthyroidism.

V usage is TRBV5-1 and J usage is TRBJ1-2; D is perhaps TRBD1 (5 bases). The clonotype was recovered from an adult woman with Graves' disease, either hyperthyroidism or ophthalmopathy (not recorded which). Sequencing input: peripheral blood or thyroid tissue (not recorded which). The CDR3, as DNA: TGCGCCAGCAGGTGGACATCAGGAACCTACGGCTACACCTTC. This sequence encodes CASRWTSGTYGYTF.